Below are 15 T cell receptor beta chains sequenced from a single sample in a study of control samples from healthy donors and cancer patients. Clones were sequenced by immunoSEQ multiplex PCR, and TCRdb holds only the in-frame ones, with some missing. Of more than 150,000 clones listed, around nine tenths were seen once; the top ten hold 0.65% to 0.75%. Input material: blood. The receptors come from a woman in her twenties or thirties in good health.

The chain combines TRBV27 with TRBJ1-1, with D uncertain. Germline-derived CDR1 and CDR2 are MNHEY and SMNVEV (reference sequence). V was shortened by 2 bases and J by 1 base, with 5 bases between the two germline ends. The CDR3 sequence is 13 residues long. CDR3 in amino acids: CASSLAGNTEAFF. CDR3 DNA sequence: TGTGCCAGCAGTTTAGCAGGGAACACTGAAGCTTTCTTT.

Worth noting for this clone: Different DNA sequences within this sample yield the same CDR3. CDR3 bases: TGCAGTGCTCGGGACTCCTACGAGCAGTACTTC. Protein product: CSARDSYEQYF. The V gene is TRBV20-1, the J gene TRBJ2-7; D is possibly TRBD2 (5 bases). Germline CDR1 and CDR2: DFQATT and SNEGSKA (reference sequence). The CDR3 consists of 11 residues. V was trimmed by 5 bases and J by 0 bases, leaving 5 bases between them.

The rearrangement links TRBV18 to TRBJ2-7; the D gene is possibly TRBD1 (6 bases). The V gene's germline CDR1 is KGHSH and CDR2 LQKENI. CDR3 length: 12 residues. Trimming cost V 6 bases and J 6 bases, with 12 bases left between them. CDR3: CASSLTGSEQYF. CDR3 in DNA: TGTGCCAGCTCGCTCACAGGGAGCGAGCAGTACTTC. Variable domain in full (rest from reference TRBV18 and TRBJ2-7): NAGVMQNPRHLVRRRGQEARLRCSPMKGHSHVYWYRQLPEEGLKFMVYLQKENIIDESGMPKERFSAEFPKEGPSILRIQQVVRGDSAAYFCASSLTGSEQYFGPGTRLTVT.

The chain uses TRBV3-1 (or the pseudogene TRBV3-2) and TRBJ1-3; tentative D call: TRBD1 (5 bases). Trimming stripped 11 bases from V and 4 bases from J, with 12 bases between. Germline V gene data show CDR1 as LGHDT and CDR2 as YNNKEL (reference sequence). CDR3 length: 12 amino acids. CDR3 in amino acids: CASGQFGNTIYF. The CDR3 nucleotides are TGTGCCTCCGGACAATTCGGAAACACCATATATTTT.

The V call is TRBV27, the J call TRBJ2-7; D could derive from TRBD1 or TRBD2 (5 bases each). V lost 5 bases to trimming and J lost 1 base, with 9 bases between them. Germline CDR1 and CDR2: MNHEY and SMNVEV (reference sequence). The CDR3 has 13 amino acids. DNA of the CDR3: TGTGCCAGCAGTCCCGGGGCTTCCTACGAGCAGTACTTC. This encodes CASSPGASYEQYF.

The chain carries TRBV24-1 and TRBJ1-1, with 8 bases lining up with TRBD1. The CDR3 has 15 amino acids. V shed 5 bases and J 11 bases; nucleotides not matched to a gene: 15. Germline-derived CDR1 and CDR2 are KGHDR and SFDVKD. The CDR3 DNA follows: TGTGCCACCAGTGGCCAAGACAGGGGTGTTTTTCATGCTTTCTTT. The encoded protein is CATSGQDRGVFHAFF.

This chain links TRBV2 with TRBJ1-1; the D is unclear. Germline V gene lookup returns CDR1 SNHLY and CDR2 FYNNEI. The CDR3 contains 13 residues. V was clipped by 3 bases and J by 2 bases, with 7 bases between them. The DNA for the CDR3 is TGTGCCAGCAGTGATTTGGCTAACACTGAAGCTTTCTTT. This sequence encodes CASSDLANTEAFF.

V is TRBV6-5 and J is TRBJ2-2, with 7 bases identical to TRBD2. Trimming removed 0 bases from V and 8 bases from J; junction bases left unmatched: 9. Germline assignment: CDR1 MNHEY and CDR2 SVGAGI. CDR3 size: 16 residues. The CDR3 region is CASSYSGTTWAGELFF. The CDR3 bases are TGTGCCAGCAGTTACTCCGGGACTACCTGGGCGGGGGAGCTGTTTTTT.

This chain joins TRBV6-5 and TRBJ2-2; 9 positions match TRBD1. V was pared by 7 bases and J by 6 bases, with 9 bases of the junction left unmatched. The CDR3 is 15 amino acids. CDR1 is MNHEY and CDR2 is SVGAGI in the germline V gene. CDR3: CASIPDRGVSGELFF. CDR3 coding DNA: TGTGCCAGCATCCCCGACAGGGGGGTATCCGGGGAGCTGTTTTTT.

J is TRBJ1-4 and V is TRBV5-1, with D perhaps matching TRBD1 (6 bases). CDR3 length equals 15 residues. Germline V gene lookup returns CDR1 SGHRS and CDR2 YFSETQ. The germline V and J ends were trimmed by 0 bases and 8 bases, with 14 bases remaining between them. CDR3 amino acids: CASSLETGLGEKLFF. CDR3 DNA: TGCGCCAGCAGCTTGGAAACAGGGTTAGGGGAAAAACTGTTTTTT.

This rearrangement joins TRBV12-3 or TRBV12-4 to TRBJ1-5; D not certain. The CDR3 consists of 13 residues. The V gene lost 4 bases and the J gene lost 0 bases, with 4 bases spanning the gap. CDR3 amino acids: CASSSYSNQPQHF. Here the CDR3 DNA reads TGTGCCAGCAGTTCCTATAGCAATCAGCCCCAGCATTTT.

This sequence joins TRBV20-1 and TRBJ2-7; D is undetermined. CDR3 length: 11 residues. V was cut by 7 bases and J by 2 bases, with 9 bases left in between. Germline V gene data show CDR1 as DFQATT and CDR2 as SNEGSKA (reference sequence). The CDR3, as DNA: TGCAGTGTAGGGCCCACCTACGAGCAGTACTTC. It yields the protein CSVGPTYEQYF.

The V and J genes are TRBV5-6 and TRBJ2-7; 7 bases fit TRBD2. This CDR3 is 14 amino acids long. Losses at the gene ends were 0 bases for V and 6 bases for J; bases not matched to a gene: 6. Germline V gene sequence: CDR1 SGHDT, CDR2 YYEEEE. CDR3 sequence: CASSLGGGSREQYF. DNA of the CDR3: TGTGCCAGCAGCTTGGGAGGCGGGAGTCGCGAGCAGTACTTC.

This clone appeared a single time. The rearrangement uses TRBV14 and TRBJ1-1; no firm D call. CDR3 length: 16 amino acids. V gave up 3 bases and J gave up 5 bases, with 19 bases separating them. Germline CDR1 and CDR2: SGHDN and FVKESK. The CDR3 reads CASSHHLRAGRTEAFF. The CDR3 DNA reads TGTGCCAGCAGCCACCACCTGAGGGCAGGCCGTACTGAAGCTTTCTTT.

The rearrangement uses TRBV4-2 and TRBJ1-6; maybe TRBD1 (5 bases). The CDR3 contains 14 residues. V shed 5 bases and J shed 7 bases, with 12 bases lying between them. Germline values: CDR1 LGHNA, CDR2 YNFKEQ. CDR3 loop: CASSESRENSPLHF. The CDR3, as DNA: TGTGCCAGCAGCGAAAGCAGGGAAAATTCACCCCTCCACTTT.